The rows below give T cell receptor beta chains drawn from one sample of a study of T-cell memory formation after mild COVID-19. From the 5' RACE reads, TCRdb called clonotypes with MiXCR, one entry per CDR3 protein. Here the sample spans some 120,000 distinct CDR3 sequences, approximately 16% being singletons. Source material: PBMCs or a T cell subset sorted from them (not recorded which). Every receptor here comes from an adult woman who had mild COVID-19 (a few samples of this study predate the infection). Cell type and time point are not known. The CDR3 runs from the conserved cysteine through the conserved F or W. Each record gives: V gene, clone size, D gene, J gene, CDR3 protein, CDR3 DNA. D genes are given only for firm matches. Some rows have no size entry. The others give once, few or many, or a class for an expanded clone.

>TRBV6-5|few|NA|TRBJ1-2
CASSYHRERRYGYTF
TGTGCCAGCAGTTACCACAGGGAACGACGGTATGGCTACACCTTC
>TRBV4-2|few|NA|TRBJ2-2
CASSRSQPAPGELFF
TGTGCCAGCAGCAGAAGCCAGCCTGCCCCCGGGGAGCTGTTTTTT
>TRBV4-2|NA|NA|TRBJ1-6
CASSQDGEGGSPLHF
TGTGCCAGCAGCCAAGATGGGGAGGGAGGTTCACCCCTCCACTTT
>TRBV5-1|NA|TRBD1|TRBJ2-3
CATSPGQGGTDTQYF
TGCGCCACCTCCCCCGGACAGGGCGGCACAGATACGCAGTATTTT
>TRBV6-5|few|NA|TRBJ1-1
CASTQLPNTEAFF
TGTGCCAGCACCCAACTCCCGAACACTGAAGCTTTCTTT
>TRBV5-5|few|TRBD1|TRBJ2-6
CASSLDRGNVLTF
TGTGCCAGCAGCTTGGACAGGGGGAACGTCCTGACTTTC
>TRBV3-1|NA|NA|TRBJ2-1
CASSQGAPTGNEQFF
TGTGCCAGCAGCCAAGGCGCCCCGACAGGCAATGAGCAGTTCTTC
>TRBV5-1|few|NA|TRBJ2-2
CASSLTGLAGELFF
TGCGCCAGCAGCTTGACGGGTCTAGCCGGGGAGCTGTTTTTT
>TRBV28|NA|TRBD2|TRBJ2-7
CASSLSGGSSYEQYF
TGTGCCAGCAGTTTATCGGGGGGGAGCTCCTACGAGCAGTACTTC
>TRBV29-1|NA|NA|TRBJ2-7
CSGDWTAGCEQYF
TGCAGCGGGGACTGGACAGCCGGGTGCGAGCAGTACTTC
>TRBV7-9|few|NA|TRBJ2-2
CASSLEGSAGELFF
TGTGCCAGCAGCTTAGAGGGGTCGGCCGGGGAGCTGTTTTTT
>TRBV5-5|NA|NA|TRBJ1-2
CASSATLIALNYGYTF
TGTGCCAGCAGCGCGACGCTCATAGCACTCAACTATGGCTACACCTTC
>TRBV29-1|few|TRBD1|TRBJ2-2
CSAQGQVPNTGELFF
TGCAGCGCGCAAGGACAGGTTCCGAACACCGGGGAGCTGTTTTTT
>TRBV20-1|few|NA|TRBJ2-7
CSARGGQSSYEQYF
TGCAGTGCTAGAGGGGGGCAGAGCTCCTACGAGCAGTACTTC
>TRBV3-1|NA|NA|TRBJ1-6
CASSQVEGGDSPLHF
TGTGCCAGCAGCCAAGTCGAGGGAGGGGACTCACCCCTCCACTTT
>TRBV5-1|few|NA|TRBJ2-5
CASRDGRSFQETQYF
TGCGCCAGCAGGGATGGACGTAGCTTCCAAGAGACCCAGTACTTC
>TRBV7-8|NA|TRBD2|TRBJ2-3
CASSLRASGGTDTQYF
TGTGCCAGCAGCCTGCGGGCTAGCGGGGGCACAGATACGCAGTATTTT
>TRBV18|NA|TRBD2|TRBJ2-1
CASSPPRRGGYEQFF
TGTGCCAGCTCACCACCTCGACGGGGGGGCTATGAGCAGTTCTTC
>TRBV5-5|NA|NA|TRBJ1-1
CASSREGYNTEAFF
TGTGCCAGCAGTCGGGAAGGGTATAACACTGAAGCTTTCTTT
>TRBV7-9|NA|NA|TRBJ1-1
CASSLGGGDTEAFF
TGTGCCAGCAGCTTAGGGGGAGGAGACACTGAAGCTTTCTTT
>TRBV20-1|NA|NA|TRBJ2-5
CSAWGSQETQYF
TGCAGTGCTTGGGGGTCCCAAGAGACCCAGTACTTC
>TRBV20-1|NA|NA|TRBJ2-7
CSARLGLAGWEQYF
TGCAGTGCTAGATTAGGACTTGCGGGGTGGGAGCAGTACTTC
>TRBV19|many|TRBD2|TRBJ2-1
CASKWVAGGINEQFF
TGTGCCAGTAAATGGGTCGCGGGAGGAATCAATGAGCAGTTCTTC